This T cell receptor (beta chain) was found in a study of PD-1 blockade in classical Hodgkin lymphoma. Sequencing used immunoSEQ multiplex PCR; TCRdb keeps in-frame clones, though not all of them. Altogether around 30,000 clones are present, about 88% being singletons, with the ten largest covering approximately 0.49%. Unmatched junction bases numbered 11, after V lost 5 bases and J lost 8 bases. Germline V gives CDR1 SNHLY, CDR2 FYNNEI. The CDR3 loop spans 16 amino acids. Study-level results: Reported findings placed baseline TCR diversity lower in newly diagnosed patients (compared with healthy donors).

In regard to this clone: The antigen is undetermined.

Time point defined: cycle 4 day 1 (C4D1), after five to seven weeks of nivolumab. Patients all relapsed after autologous stem cell transplantation, and there was variation in brentuximab vedotin exposure. Negative selection with magnetic separation was used to purify CD4+ T cells from thawed PBMCs. Patients reached a best response of complete response, partial response or progressive disease. Sample: CD4+ T cells from blood, taken before the fourth cycle of nivolumab. This chain uses TRBV2 with TRBJ2-2, with 10 bases identical to TRBD2. The receptor's source is a human donor with classical Hodgkin lymphoma. The DNA for the CDR3 is TGTGCCAGCAGTAAGACTAGCGGGCTAAACGTGGGGGAGCTGTTTTTT. Translating gives CASSKTSGLNVGELFF.